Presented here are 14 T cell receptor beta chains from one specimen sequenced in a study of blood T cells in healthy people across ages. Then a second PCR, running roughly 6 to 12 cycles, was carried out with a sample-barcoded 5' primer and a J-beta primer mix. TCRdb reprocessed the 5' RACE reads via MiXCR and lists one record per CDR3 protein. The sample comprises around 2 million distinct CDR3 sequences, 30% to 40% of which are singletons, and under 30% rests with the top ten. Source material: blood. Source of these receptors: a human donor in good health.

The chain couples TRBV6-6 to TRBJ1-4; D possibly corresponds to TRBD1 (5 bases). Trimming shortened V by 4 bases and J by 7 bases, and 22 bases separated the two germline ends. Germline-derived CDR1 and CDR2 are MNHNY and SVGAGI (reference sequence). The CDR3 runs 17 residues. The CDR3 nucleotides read TGTGCCAGCAGTTCCGGGACGGGAGGGAAGAGTGGTGAAAAACTGTTTTTT. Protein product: CASSSGTGGKSGEKLFF.

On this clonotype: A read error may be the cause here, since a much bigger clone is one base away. The CDR3 DNA follows: TGTGCCACCAGCCGGAACAGGGTGAACACTGAAGCTTTCTTT. As protein: CATSRNRVNTEAFF. The chain combines TRBV15 with TRBJ1-1; maybe TRBD1 (6 bases). CDR3 size: 14 residues. Germline CDR1 is LNHNV and CDR2 is YYDKDF (reference sequence). V was shortened by 5 bases and J by 0 bases, with 10 bases between the two germline ends.

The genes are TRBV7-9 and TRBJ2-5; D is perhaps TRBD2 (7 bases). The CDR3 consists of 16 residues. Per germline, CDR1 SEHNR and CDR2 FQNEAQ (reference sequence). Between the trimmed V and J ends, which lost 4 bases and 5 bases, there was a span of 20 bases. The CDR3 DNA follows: TGTGCCAGCAGCTCCCTACGGGGGGCCCTCGGGGAGACCCAGTACTTC. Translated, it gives CASSSLRGALGETQYF.

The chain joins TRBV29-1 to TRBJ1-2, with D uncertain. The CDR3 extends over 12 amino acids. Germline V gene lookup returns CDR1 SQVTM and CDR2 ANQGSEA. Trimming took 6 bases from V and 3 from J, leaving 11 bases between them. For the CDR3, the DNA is TGCAGCGTCGAAAGGCAGCACTATGGCTACACCTTC. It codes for CSVERQHYGYTF.

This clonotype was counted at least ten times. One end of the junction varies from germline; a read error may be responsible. CDR3 nucleotides: TGTGCCAGCAGTTTAACCGGGGCTCAAGAGACCCAGTACTTC. Its protein product is CASSLTGAQETQYF. The chain employs TRBV5-1 and TRBJ2-5; D may correspond to TRBD1 or TRBD2 (5 bases each). Germline V gives CDR1 SGHRS, CDR2 YFSETQ. The CDR3 is made up of 14 amino acids.

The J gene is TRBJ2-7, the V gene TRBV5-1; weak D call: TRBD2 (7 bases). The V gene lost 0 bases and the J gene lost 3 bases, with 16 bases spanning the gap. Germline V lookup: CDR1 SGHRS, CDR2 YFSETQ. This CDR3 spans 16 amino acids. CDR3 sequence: CASSLGLGASGYEQYF. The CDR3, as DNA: TGCGCCAGCAGCTTGGGGTTGGGGGCTAGCGGCTACGAGCAGTACTTC. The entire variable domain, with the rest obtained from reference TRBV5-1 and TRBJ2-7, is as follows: KAGVTQTPRYLIKTRGQQVTLSCSPISGHRSVSWYQQTPGQGLQFLFEYFSETQRNKGNFPGRFSGRQFSNSRSEMNVSTLELGDSALYLCASSLGLGASGYEQYFGPGTRLTVT.

For the CDR3, the DNA is TGTGCCAGCAGGCGGGGGGGCCCTGCAGATACGCAGTATTTT. Its translation: CASRRGGPADTQYF. The V gene is TRBV12-3 or TRBV12-4, the J gene TRBJ2-3, with 9 bases matching TRBD2. The V and J ends lost 6 bases and 4 bases, in that order; junction bases with no gene match: 5. CDR3 length equals 14 residues.

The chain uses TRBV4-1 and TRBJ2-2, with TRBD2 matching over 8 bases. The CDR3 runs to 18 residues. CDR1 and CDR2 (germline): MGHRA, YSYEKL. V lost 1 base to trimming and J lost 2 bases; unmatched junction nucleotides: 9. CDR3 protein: CASSQARSSGVNTGELFF. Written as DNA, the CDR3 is TGCGCCAGCAGCCAAGCAAGGAGTAGCGGGGTTAACACCGGGGAGCTGTTTTTT.

The CDR3 nucleotides are TGTGCCAGCAGCTTAGCGATTAGCGGGGGGAAGGATGAGCAGTTCTTC. Its protein is CASSLAISGGKDEQFF. The rearrangement links TRBV7-2 to TRBJ2-1; 10 bases map to TRBD2. CDR1 is SGHTA, CDR2 FQGNSA, per germline. The CDR3 is 16 residues long. The junction had 7 bases not matched to a gene; V was cut back by 0 bases and J by 8 bases.

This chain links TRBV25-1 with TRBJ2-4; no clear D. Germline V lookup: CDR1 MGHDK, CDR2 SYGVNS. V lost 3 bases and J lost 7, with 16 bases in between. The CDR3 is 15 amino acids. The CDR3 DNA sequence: TGTGCCAGCAGTGACTTCTCCAGGTCATATAACATTCAGTACTTC. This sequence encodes CASSDFSRSYNIQYF.

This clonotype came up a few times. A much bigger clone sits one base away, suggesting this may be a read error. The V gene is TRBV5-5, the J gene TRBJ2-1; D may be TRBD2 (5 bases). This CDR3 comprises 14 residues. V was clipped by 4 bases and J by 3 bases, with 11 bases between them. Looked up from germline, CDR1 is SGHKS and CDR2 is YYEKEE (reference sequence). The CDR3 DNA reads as TGTGCCAGCAGCATCCGGGATGTCTACAATGAGCAGTTCTTC. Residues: CASSIRDVYNEQFF.

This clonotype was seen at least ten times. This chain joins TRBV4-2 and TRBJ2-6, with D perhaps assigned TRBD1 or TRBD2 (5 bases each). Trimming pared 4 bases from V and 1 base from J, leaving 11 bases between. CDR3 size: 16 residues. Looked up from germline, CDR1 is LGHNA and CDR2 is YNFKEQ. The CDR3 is CASSLGAISGANVLTF. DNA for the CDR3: TGTGCCAGCAGCCTCGGGGCTATTTCTGGGGCCAACGTCCTGACTTTC.

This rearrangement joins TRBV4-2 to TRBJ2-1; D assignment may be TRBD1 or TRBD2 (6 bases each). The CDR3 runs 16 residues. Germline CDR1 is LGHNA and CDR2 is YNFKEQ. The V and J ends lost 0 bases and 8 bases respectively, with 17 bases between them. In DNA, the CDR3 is TGTGCCAGCAGCCAAGAATCTCATCGGGGGCCCTATGAGCAGTTCTTC. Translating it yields CASSQESHRGPYEQFF.

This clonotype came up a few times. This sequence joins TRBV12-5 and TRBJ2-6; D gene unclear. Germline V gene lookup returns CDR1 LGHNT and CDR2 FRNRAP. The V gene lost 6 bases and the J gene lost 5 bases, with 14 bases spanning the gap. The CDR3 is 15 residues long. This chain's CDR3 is CASGPQADWANVLTF. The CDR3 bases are TGTGCTAGTGGCCCTCAGGCTGACTGGGCCAACGTCCTGACTTTC.